The table lists the clone carrying this TCR beta chain with many counts. Trimming at V came to 8 bases and at J to 8 bases, leaving 17 bases not matched to a gene. Germline CDR1 MNHNS, CDR2 SASEGT. CDR3 length: 15 residues. This specimen comes from a study of prognosis after radiotherapy for stage I lung cancer. The overall study: Patients (about twelve men, about six women) were aged about 53 to 90, median approximately 69 years.

Genomic DNA served as the source from which two-round multiplex PCR generated TCR beta CDR3 amplicons. The use of primers specific to each TRBV and TRBJ gene characterized first-round PCR. MiXCR, applied by TCRdb to the multiplex PCR reads, yields one record per CDR3 protein. Here the sample spans around 51,000 distinct CDR3 sequences, less than 45% being singletons. The source material was PBMCs, sampled before or after stereotactic body radiation therapy (not recorded which). The clonotype comes from a donor over 45 with non-small cell lung cancer. The chain uses TRBV6-1 and TRBJ2-7, with 8 bases that match TRBD2. CDR3 region: CASFFTGTSPLQQYF. DNA of the CDR3: TGTGCCAGCTTTTTTACCGGGACTAGTCCCCTTCAGCAGTACTTC.